These 2 T cell receptor beta chains came from one sample sequenced in a study of beta chain features in type 1 diabetes. Investigators reverse transcribed all isolated RNA, so they sequenced expressed TCRB transcripts. This table comes from immunoSEQ multiplex PCR, and its TCRdb copy is limited to in-frame clones, with some not included. The table includes about half a million clones, roughly 30% detected once. Sample: naive CD4+ T cells from blood. The receptor source for this set is a man aged 18-30 years in good health.

This clone was counted a few times. V usage is TRBV2 and J usage is TRBJ1-2, with 7 bases lining up with TRBD1. This CDR3 spans 14 amino acids. Germline lookup yields CDR1 SNHLY and CDR2 FYNNEI. After removal of 6 bases from V and 5 bases from J, the junction contained 9 bases not matched to a gene. The CDR3 loop reads CASRETGIGYGYTF. DNA of the CDR3: TGTGCCAGCAGGGAGACAGGGATTGGGTATGGCTACACCTTC. The full variable domain, rest sourced from reference TRBV2 and TRBJ1-2, is EPEVTQTPSHQVTQMGQEVILRCVPISNHLYFYWYRQILGQKVEFLVSFYNNEISEKSEIFDDQFSVERPDGSNFTLKIRSTKLEDSAMYFCASRETGIGYGYTFGSGTRLTVV.

This clone was seen more than once but under ten times. This CDR3 is also generated by other DNA sequences in the sample. V usage is TRBV30 and J usage is TRBJ2-3; 11 positions match TRBD2. V was pared by 3 bases and J by 3 bases, with 2 bases of the junction left unmatched. The CDR3 has 14 amino acids. Germline V gene sequence: CDR1 GTSNPN, CDR2 SVGIG (reference sequence). This CDR3 is CAWRLAGVTDTQYF. DNA for the CDR3: TGTGCCTGGAGACTAGCGGGAGTGACAGATACGCAGTATTTT.